This T cell receptor (beta chain) was captured by sequencing in a study of PD-1 blockade in classical Hodgkin lymphoma (dated by TCRdb to 2020 to 2022). Context from the whole study: Nivolumab dosing was 3 mg/kg intravenously every 2 weeks, continuing until either disease progression or unacceptable toxicity. The study used CyTOF and TCR beta sequencing to define a peripheral blood immune signature of response to PD-1 blockade in classical Hodgkin lymphoma.

Genomic DNA was isolated using the Qiagen DNeasy kit from unsorted PBMCs as well as from negatively selected CD4+ and CD8+ fractions. TCR beta CDR3 regions were subjected to amplification by immunoSEQ multiplex PCR with primers that anneal to V and J segments. Amplification bias was minimized using a synthetic immune receptor repertoire, and residual bias was removed computationally after sequencing. Per the source publication's procedure: Custom Python scripts were used to quantify repertoire diversity as the Shannon entropy index. Unsorted, CD4+ and CD8+ repertoires were analyzed separately, except in combined analyses where CD4+ and CD8+ sequences were merged in silico. A clone was considered expanded if an increase in frequency of at least 2-fold after treatment relative to C1D1 was found, and a pseudocount of 0.5 was applied to clones undetected at baseline. Clones with 0 or 1 copy at C1D1 were defined as singleton clones, while clones with 2 or more copies were defined as non-singleton clones. Clones expanded in unsorted samples were labelled as CD4+, CD8+ or unknown by matching protein sequences in sorted samples from the same patient. Wilcoxon tests were applied to paired samples to test diversity changes from C1D1 to C4D1. TCRdb's version of the immuneACCESS table is confined to in-frame rearrangements and falls short of the full clone set. An unresolved V gene accounts for under half of the shortfall where checked; the remainder is of unknown origin. V and J calls and clone size are copied from that table; D and trimming were computed from the DNA. This sample is represented by around 20,000 clones; 80% of them were singletons. The ten largest clones add up to 6.5% to 7.5% of the sample.

This sample's time point label indicates: cycle 4 day 1 (C4D1), after five to seven weeks of nivolumab. Every trial patient had relapsed following autologous stem cell transplantation, and prior brentuximab vedotin exposure was what differed among cohorts A, B and C. The trial cohort included 45 to 65 patients with relapsed/refractory classical Hodgkin lymphoma, and each patient had a best overall response of complete response, partial response or progressive disease. Trial patients were treated with single-agent nivolumab in the multi-cohort phase II CheckMate 205 trial. An independent review committee assessed best overall response by applying the 2007 International Working Group response criteria. Trial PBMCs were obtained immediately prior to nivolumab initiation (C1D1) and on therapy at cycle 2 day 1 and cycle 4 day 1. After peripheral blood was drawn into 8 mL Vacutainer Cell Preparation Tubes, PBMCs were isolated by centrifugation and then cryopreserved.

Note on this clone: The target of this receptor is not known. No base quality values were provided; no much bigger clone lies one nucleotide off.

Overall results and qualifications from the work: Among trial patients, those achieving complete response had baseline diversity similar to that of newly diagnosed patients, while diversity was significantly lower in partial responders and progressors. A significant rise by C4D1 was seen in CD4+ but not CD8+ TCR diversity (p=0.0027 vs p=0.16), with the rise being most apparent in complete responders (p=0.02). Diversity was lower in patients who began nivolumab less than 1 year after ASCT, so these patients were left out of later analyses to avoid confounding by immune reconstitution. The study covered only a single clinical trial cohort, and the causes of the repertoire differences, possibly disease activity or prior therapy, were still not defined. Newly diagnosed patients were reported to have lower baseline TCR diversity than healthy donors, and relapsed/refractory patients were reported to have lower baseline TCR diversity still.

The sequencing here drew on peripheral blood mononuclear cells (PBMCs), taken before the fourth cycle of nivolumab. This TCR came from a human donor with classical Hodgkin lymphoma.

The CDR3 is CASSLEVAGGKNEQFF. The nucleotides read TGCGCCAGCAGCTTGGAGGTAGCGGGAGGGAAAAATGAGCAGTTCTTC. The chain joins TRBV5-1 to TRBJ2-1; 11 of the junction bases match TRBD2. Taken from cysteine to phenylalanine, the CDR3 has 16 residues. The kept DNA is CDR3 alone, 48 bases in frame from the first base. CDR1 and CDR2 were assigned from the germline V gene as SGHRS and YFSETQ. Trimming accounts for 0 bases at V and 7 bases at J, while the number of junction bases matched to no gene is 6.